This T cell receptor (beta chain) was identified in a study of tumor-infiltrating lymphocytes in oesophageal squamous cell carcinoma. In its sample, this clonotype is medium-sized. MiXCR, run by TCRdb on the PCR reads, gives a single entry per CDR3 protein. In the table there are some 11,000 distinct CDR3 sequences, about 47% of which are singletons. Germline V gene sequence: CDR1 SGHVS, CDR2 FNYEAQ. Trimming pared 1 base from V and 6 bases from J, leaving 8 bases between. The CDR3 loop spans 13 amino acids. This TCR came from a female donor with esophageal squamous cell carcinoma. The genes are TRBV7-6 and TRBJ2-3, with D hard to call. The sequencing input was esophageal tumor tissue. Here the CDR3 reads CASSLEFPDTQYF. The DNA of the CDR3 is TGTGCCAGCAGCTTAGAGTTCCCGGATACGCAGTATTTT.